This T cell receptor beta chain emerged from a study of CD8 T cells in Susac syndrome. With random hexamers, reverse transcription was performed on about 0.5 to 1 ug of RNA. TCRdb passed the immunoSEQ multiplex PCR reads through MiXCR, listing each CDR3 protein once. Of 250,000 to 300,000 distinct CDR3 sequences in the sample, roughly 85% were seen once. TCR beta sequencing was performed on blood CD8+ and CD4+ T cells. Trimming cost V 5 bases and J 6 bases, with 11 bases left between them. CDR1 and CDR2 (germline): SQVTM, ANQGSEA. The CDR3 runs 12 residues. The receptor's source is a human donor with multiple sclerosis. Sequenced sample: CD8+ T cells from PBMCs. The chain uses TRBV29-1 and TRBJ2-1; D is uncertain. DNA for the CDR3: TGCAGCGTTCCCACTCGAGGCAATGAGCAGTTCTTC. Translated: CSVPTRGNEQFF.